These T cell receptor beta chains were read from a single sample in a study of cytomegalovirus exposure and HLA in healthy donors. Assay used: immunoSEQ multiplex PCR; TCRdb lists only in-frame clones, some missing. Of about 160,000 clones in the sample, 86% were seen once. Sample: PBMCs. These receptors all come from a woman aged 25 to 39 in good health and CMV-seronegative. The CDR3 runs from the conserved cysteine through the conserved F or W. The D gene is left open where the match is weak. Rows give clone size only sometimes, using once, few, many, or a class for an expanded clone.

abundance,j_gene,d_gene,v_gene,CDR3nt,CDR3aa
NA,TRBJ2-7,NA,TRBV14,TGTGCCAGCAGCCTATACGCCGTAGGCGAGCAGTACTTC,CASSLYAVGEQYF
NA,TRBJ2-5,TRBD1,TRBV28,TGTGCCAGCAGTTCGGACAGGCCCAAAACGCCGGAGACCCAGTACTTC,CASSSDRPKTPETQYF
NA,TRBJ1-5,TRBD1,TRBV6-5,TGTGCCAGCAGCCCAACCTTTAACAGGGGCCGCCAGCATTTT,CASSPTFNRGRQHF
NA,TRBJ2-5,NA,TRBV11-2,TGTGCCAGCAGCTTAGTCCCGGGTTTCCAAGAGACCCAGTACTTC,CASSLVPGFQETQYF
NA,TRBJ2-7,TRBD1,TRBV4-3,TGCGCCAGCAGCCAAGATCCGGGACAGGGACACTACGAGCAGTACTTC,CASSQDPGQGHYEQYF
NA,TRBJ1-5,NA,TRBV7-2,TGTGCCAGCAGCCCCGGGGTGGGGGGCACTCAGCCCCAGCATTTT,CASSPGVGGTQPQHF
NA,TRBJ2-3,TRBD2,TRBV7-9,TGTGCCAGCAGCCCCGGGACTAGCGCTCCAGATACGCAGTATTTT,CASSPGTSAPDTQYF
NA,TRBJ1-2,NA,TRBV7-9,TGTGCCAGCAGCTTACTAACTCCCGATGGCTACACCTTC,CASSLLTPDGYTF
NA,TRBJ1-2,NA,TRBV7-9,TGTGCCAGCAGCGCACTTCAAGACCTAGACAGGTTCTATGGCTACACCTTC,CASSALQDLDRFYGYTF
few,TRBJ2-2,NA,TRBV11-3,TGTGCCAGCAGCTTAGATCGGAGAGAATCCGGCGGGGAGCTGTTTTTT,CASSLDRRESGGELFF
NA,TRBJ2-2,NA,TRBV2,TGTGCCAGCAGTCAGGTGGGCAGCGCGAACACCGGGGAGCTGTTTTTT,CASSQVGSANTGELFF
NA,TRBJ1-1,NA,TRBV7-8,TGTGCCAGCAGCGTCAGGGGTGAGAGGGAAGCTTTCTTT,CASSVRGEREAFF
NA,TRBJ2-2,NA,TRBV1,TGCACCAGCAGCCAAGATGCGGACTTACCGTCGAACACCGGGGAGCTGTTTTTT,CTSSQDADLPSNTGELFF
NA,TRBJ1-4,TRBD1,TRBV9,TGTGCCAGCAGCGTCAGGGGGACAGCGGAAAAACTGTTTTTT,CASSVRGTAEKLFF
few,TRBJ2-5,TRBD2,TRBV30,TGTGCCTGGGGACTTCTAGCGGACCAAGAGACCCAGTACTTC,CAWGLLADQETQYF
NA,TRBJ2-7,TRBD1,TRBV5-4,TGTGCCAGCAGCCCGCGGGGACAGGGTCCCTACGAGCAGTACTTC,CASSPRGQGPYEQYF
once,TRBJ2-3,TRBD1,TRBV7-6,TGTGCCAGCAGCTTAGGGTCCGGGACAGGGCATTATTTT,CASSLGSGTGHYF
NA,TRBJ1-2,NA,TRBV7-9,TGTGCCAGCAGCTCTAACTACTTTGGCTACACCTTC,CASSSNYFGYTF
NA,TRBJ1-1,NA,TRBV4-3,TGCGCCAGCAGCCAAGCCCGCCGCGGCGAAGCTTTCTTT,CASSQARRGEAFF
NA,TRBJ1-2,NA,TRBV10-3,TGTGCCATCAGTGCGACTGTCTATGGCTACACCTTC,CAISATVYGYTF
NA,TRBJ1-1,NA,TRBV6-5,TGTGCCAGCAGTTCCACCTTTCCAGAAGGCGCTGAAGCTTTCTTT,CASSSTFPEGAEAFF
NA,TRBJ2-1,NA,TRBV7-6,TGTGCCAGCAGCTTAGATATTAGTGAGCAGTTCTTC,CASSLDISEQFF
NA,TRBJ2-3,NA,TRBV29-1,TGCAGCGTTGAGTCGACAGATACGCAGTATTTT,CSVESTDTQYF
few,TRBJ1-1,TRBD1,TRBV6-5,TGTGCCAGCAGCTCCGACAGGGGCACTGAAGCTTTCTTT,CASSSDRGTEAFF
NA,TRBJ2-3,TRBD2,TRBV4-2,TGTGCCAGCAGCCAAGATCTGGCGGGGGGACGCACAGATACGCAGTATTTT,CASSQDLAGGRTDTQYF
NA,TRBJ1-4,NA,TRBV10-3,TGTGCCATCAGTGCAGCGACAGGTTCTAATGAAAAACTGTTTTTT,CAISAATGSNEKLFF
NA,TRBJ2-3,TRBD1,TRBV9,TGTGCCAGCAGCCTCGGACAGGGGCTAACAGATACGCAGTATTTT,CASSLGQGLTDTQYF
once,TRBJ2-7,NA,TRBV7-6,TGTGCCAGCAGCTTAGGCGGGAATCCCTACGAGCAGTACTTC,CASSLGGNPYEQYF
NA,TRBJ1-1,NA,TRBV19,TGTGCCAGTAGTCTCCTGACAGGTTCAACTGAAGCTTTCTTT,CASSLLTGSTEAFF
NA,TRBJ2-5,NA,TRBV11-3,TGTGCCAGCAGCTTAAATTTGGGGGAGACCCAGTACTTC,CASSLNLGETQYF
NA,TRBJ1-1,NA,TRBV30,TGTGCCTGGAGTGTACCCGCAAACCCGAACACTGAAGCTTTCTTT,CAWSVPANPNTEAFF
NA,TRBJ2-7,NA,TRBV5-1,TGCGCCAGCAGCTTGGAGAGGGCCGAGCAGTACTTC,CASSLERAEQYF
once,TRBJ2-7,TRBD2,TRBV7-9,TGTGCCACTCGCCCCGGGACTAGCGGGAATCGAGACGAGCAGTACTTC,CATRPGTSGNRDEQYF
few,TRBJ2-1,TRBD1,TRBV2,TGTGCCAGCAGGGACAGGGGGCCTTACAATGAGCAGTTCTTC,CASRDRGPYNEQFF
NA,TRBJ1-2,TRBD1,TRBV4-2,TGTGCCAGCAGCCAGAGACCCGACAGGGCTCCCCTCTATGGCTACACCTTC,CASSQRPDRAPLYGYTF
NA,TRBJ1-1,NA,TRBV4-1,TGCGCCAGCAGCCAAGATGTGTTACGGGGGGCTGAAGCTTTCTTT,CASSQDVLRGAEAFF
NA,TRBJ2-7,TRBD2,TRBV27,TGTGCCAGCAGTCCGCGGGGGGGCCTTTCCTACGAGCAGTACTTC,CASSPRGGLSYEQYF
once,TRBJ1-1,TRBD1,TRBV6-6,TGTGCCAGCAGTTACTTGGGACAGGGGCCCCGGGAAGCTTTCTTT,CASSYLGQGPREAFF
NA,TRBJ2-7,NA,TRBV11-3,TGTGCCAGCAGCTACTCCGGGGAGCAGTACTTC,CASSYSGEQYF
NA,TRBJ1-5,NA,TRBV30,TGTGCCTGGAGTCAGGGATTGCATCAGCCCCAGCATTTT,CAWSQGLHQPQHF
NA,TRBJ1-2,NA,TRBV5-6,TGTGCCAGCAGCCAAGGGAGAGGCTACACCTTC,CASSQGRGYTF
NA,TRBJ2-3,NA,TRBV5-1,TGCGCCAGTAGTGACGGGAGTAGCACAGATACGCAGTATTTT,CASSDGSSTDTQYF